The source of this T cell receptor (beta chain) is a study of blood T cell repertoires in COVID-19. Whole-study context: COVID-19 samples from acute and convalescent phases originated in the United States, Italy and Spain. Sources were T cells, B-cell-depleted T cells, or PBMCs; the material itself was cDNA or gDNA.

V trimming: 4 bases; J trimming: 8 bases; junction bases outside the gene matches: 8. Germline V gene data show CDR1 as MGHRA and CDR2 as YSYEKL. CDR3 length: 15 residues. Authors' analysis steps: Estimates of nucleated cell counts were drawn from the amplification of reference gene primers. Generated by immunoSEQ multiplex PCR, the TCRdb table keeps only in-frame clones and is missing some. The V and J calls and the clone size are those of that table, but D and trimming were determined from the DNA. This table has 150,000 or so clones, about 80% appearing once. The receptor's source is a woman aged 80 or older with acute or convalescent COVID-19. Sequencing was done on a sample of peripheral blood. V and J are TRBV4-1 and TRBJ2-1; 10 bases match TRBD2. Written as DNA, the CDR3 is TGCGCCAGCAGCCTATTAGCGGGAGGTTCCGATGAGCAGTTCTTC. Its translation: CASSLLAGGSDEQFF.